This T cell receptor (beta chain) was documented in a study of blood T cell repertoires in COVID-19. As for the study in general: The United States, Italy and Spain were the sources of the acute and convalescent COVID-19 samples.

The count of this clone is one. The CDR3 is 14 residues long. Trimming left V 2 bases short and J 5 bases short, with 12 bases between. Germline V gene data show CDR1 as LGHDT and CDR2 as YNNKEL (reference sequence). Per the original methods: Amplification of reference gene primers provided the estimated nucleated cell counts. Sequenced by immunoSEQ multiplex PCR; TCRdb stores in-frame clones only, minus some. V and J calls and clone size are copied from that table; D and trimming were computed from the DNA. The sample carries 25,000 to 30,000 clones, roughly 94% recorded once. What was sequenced was peripheral blood. The receptor was isolated from a man between 50 and 59 years old with active COVID-19. The rearrangement joins TRBV3-1 (or the pseudogene TRBV3-2) to TRBJ1-1, with D tentatively TRBD1 (5 bases). CDR3 DNA sequence: TGTGCCAGCAGCCAATATTTGGGGGGGACTGAAGCTTTCTTT. Protein: CASSQYLGGTEAFF.